This T cell receptor (beta chain) is drawn from a study of cytomegalovirus exposure and HLA in healthy donors. PCR primers comprised 60 Vbeta and 13 Jbeta primers. Sequencing was performed with immunoSEQ multiplex PCR; in TCRdb, only in-frame clones are kept and a portion is missing. The sample consists of 100,000 to 150,000 clones, about three quarters of them appearing once. V was trimmed by 1 base and J by 3 bases, leaving 15 bases between them. Germline-derived CDR1 and CDR2 are MGHRA and YSYEKL. CDR3 length: 17 residues. The chain has TRBV4-1 and TRBJ1-4; D gene uncertain. The TCR was taken from a woman aged 60-70 years in good health and CMV-seropositive. The sequencing input was PBMCs. The chain's CDR3 is CASSQVDGGGSNEKLFF. The CDR3 DNA is TGCGCCAGCAGCCAAGTCGATGGAGGAGGTTCTAATGAAAAACTGTTTTTT.